This TCR beta chain comes out of a study of blood T cell repertoires in COVID-19. Across the study: Acute and convalescent COVID-19 samples came from the United States, Italy and Spain. Sources were T cells, B-cell-depleted T cells, or PBMCs; the material itself was cDNA or gDNA.

V was shortened by 2 bases and J by 4 bases, with 14 bases between the two germline ends. Germline CDR1 is SGHTA and CDR2 is FQGNSA. CDR3 size: 16 residues. Original analysis: Amplification of reference gene primers provided the estimated nucleated cell counts. Profiled with immunoSEQ multiplex PCR; TCRdb holds only in-frame clones, not every one. D and trimming come from the DNA, and the V and J calls and clone size come from that table. The table records under 300,000 clones, more than 75% of them present only once. The chain is built from TRBV7-2 and TRBJ2-2, with a possible D match to TRBD2 (7 bases). Source material: peripheral blood. The receptor was derived from a woman aged 55-70 years with active or convalescent COVID-19. CDR3 DNA: TGTGCCAGCAGCTTATTAGGGGGGGTTCGCACCGGGGAGCTGTTTTTT. This codes for CASSLLGGVRTGELFF.